The clone carrying this TCR beta chain appeared a few times. Its antigen is still unknown. The data originate from a study of blood T cells in healthy people across ages. Study-level points and caveats: Correlation between TCR beta diversity and naive T cell percentage was strong.

A J-beta primer mix and a sample-barcoded 5' primer were used in a second PCR of roughly 6 to 11 cycles. Per sample, CDR3-containing paired-end reads numbered at least 2.5 million. One entry per CDR3 protein results from TCRdb running MiXCR on the 5' RACE reads. The data contain about 1 million distinct CDR3 sequences, more than 40% of them singletons. Sequenced material: blood. This receptor was taken from a woman aged 60-75 years in good health.

The CDR3 DNA reads as TGTGCCATCAGTGAATTTTGGGGGAGCCAGAAAGAGCAGTACTTC. The encoded protein is CAISEFWGSQKEQYF. The gene calls are TRBV10-3 and TRBJ2-5, with D perhaps given as TRBD1 or TRBD2 (5 bases each). This CDR3 comprises 15 residues. Germline-derived CDR1 and CDR2 are ENHRY and SYGVKD. V lost 3 bases, J lost 11 bases, and 22 bases lay in between.